What follows are 5 T cell receptor beta chains derived from one specimen sequenced in a study of T cell responses to AZD1222 COVID-19 vaccine listed by TCRdb under 2021. The meaning of the sample's time point label: baseline before first vaccination. The library was built by means of the immunoSEQ multiplex PCR assay. Drawn from immuneACCESS, this table holds only the in-frame rearrangements with V and J called that TCRdb kept. Clones are partly lost; checked studies trace under half to an unresolved V gene and leave the rest unexplained. Here the sample has roughly 150,000 clones; about 90% occur a single time. The leading ten clones occupy about 4.6% of the sample. The source material was peripheral blood, sampled on day 0 of AZD1222 vaccination. The origin of the receptors is an adult in good health.

This rearrangement joins TRBV6-5 to TRBJ1-4; no reliable D call. The CDR3 is made up of 12 amino acids. V lost 6 bases, J lost 8 bases, and 10 bases lay in between. Germline V lookup: CDR1 MNHEY, CDR2 SVGAGI. The CDR3: CASSRPQEKLFF. CDR3 DNA sequence: TGTGCCAGCAGCCGCCCACAGGAAAAACTGTTTTTT.

The chain joins TRBV27 to TRBJ2-7; maybe TRBD2 (5 bases). Trimming left V 3 bases short and J 3 bases short, with 15 bases between. The germline V gene encodes CDR1 MNHEY and CDR2 SMNVEV (reference sequence). The CDR3 length is 15 residues. The chain's CDR3 is CASSLRGPHSYEQYF. The CDR3 DNA follows: TGTGCCAGCAGTTTGCGCGGGCCTCATAGCTACGAGCAGTACTTC.

This clone was detected only once. The V gene is TRBV2, the J gene TRBJ1-3; D is undetermined. V was cut by 6 bases and J by 1 base, with 13 bases left in between. From germline, CDR1 is SNHLY and CDR2 FYNNEI. This CDR3 contains 15 residues. The CDR3 here is CASSGNGMSGNTIYF. DNA of the CDR3: TGTGCCAGCAGCGGGAACGGGATGTCTGGAAACACCATATATTTT.

The V call is TRBV30, the J call TRBJ2-5; D is perhaps TRBD1 (6 bases). The CDR3 spans 14 residues. Trimming shortened V by 0 bases and J by 5 bases, and 13 bases separated the two germline ends. Per the germline V gene, CDR1 is GTSNPN and CDR2 is SVGIG (reference sequence). The CDR3 nucleotides are TGTGCCTGGAGTGTACGCAGGGGATTTGAGACCCAGTACTTC. This translates into CAWSVRRGFETQYF. Drawing the rest from reference TRBV30 and TRBJ2-5, the complete variable domain is SQTIHQWPATLVQPVGSPLSLECTVEGTSNPNLYWYRQAAGRGLQLLFYSVGIGQISSEVPQNLSASRPQDRQFILSSKKLLLSDSGFYLCAWSVRRGFETQYFGPGTRLLVL.

The chain has TRBV9 and TRBJ2-3, with TRBD2 matching 14 bases. The CDR3 has 16 residues. The J segment lost 2 bases and the V segment lost 6 bases, leaving 5 bases of the junction unmatched. The germline V gene encodes CDR1 SGDLS and CDR2 YYNGEE. The CDR3 sequence is CASNRLAGGHTDTQYF. CDR3 DNA: TGTGCCAGCAACCGACTAGCGGGAGGGCACACAGATACGCAGTATTTT.